Listed below are T cell receptor beta chains from one sample, sequenced in a study of cytomegalovirus exposure and HLA in healthy donors. TCRdb's copy holds only in-frame clones and misses some; the assay was immunoSEQ multiplex PCR. Its clone listing holds some 120,000 clones. The sequenced sample was PBMCs. The receptors were sampled from a man aged 18 to 29 in good health and CMV-seronegative. Each CDR3 is given with its conserved first and last residue. Each record gives: V gene, D gene, J gene, CDR3 DNA, CDR3 protein. A D gene is named only where the DNA matches it firmly.

TRBV30	TRBD2	TRBJ2-7	TGTGCCTGGAGCGAATGGGCTAGCGGGAATTTCGAGCAGTACTTC	CAWSEWASGNFEQYF
TRBV6-1	-	TRBJ2-3	TGTGCCACCTCCTCGATCAGGGCTCGGAAGGATACGCAGTATTTT	CATSSIRARKDTQYF
TRBV25-1	-	TRBJ1-3	TGTGCCAGCAGTGACCTTGCAGGGCTTGGAAACACCATATATTTT	CASSDLAGLGNTIYF
TRBV6-7	TRBD1	TRBJ1-1	TGTGCCAGCAGTTACTCGTTAGCGGGACAGGGCAAATGCATGAACACTGAAGCTTTCTTT	CASSYSLAGQGKCMNTEAFF
TRBV4-1	-	TRBJ2-7	TGCGCCAGCAGCCTTGTCGGGACATTGGAGCAGTACTTC	CASSLVGTLEQYF
TRBV6-5	-	TRBJ2-2	TGTGCCAGCAGCGTTGGCGGGGCGAACACCGGGGAGCTGTTTTTT	CASSVGGANTGELFF
TRBV6-1	TRBD2	TRBJ2-7	TGTGCCAGCAAGTCGGGGACTAGCCTGCACGAGCAGTACTTC	CASKSGTSLHEQYF
TRBV5-1	TRBD1	TRBJ2-2	TGCGCCAGCAGACCCGGACAGGCTACCGGGGAGCTGTTTTTT	CASRPGQATGELFF
TRBV7-7	-	TRBJ2-2	TGTGCCAGCAGCTTGTTACACCAGGGGAACACCGGGGAGCTGTTTTTT	CASSLLHQGNTGELFF
TRBV18	TRBD2	TRBJ2-2	TGTGCCAGCTCATATACTAGCGGAGCAAACACCGGGGAGCTGTTTTTT	CASSYTSGANTGELFF
TRBV29-1	-	TRBJ1-5	TGCAGCGTTGCGGGGGGCAATCAGCCCCAGCATTTT	CSVAGGNQPQHF
TRBV28	TRBD2	TRBJ2-3	TGTGCCAGCTCCCTCTTGGGACTAGCGGGAGGGGACACAGATACGCAGTATTTT	CASSLLGLAGGDTDTQYF
TRBV19	-	TRBJ1-5	TGTGCCAGTAGTATGGGCAGGGATCAGCCCCAGCATTTT	CASSMGRDQPQHF
TRBV19	TRBD1	TRBJ2-3	TGTGCCAGTAGGAGATGGGGCGGACAGGGGATAGATACGCAGTATTTT	CASRRWGGQGIDTQYF
TRBV6-4	TRBD2	TRBJ2-7	TGTGCCAGCAGTATACCTAGCGGGGGTATCTACGAGCAGTACTTC	CASSIPSGGIYEQYF
TRBV30	TRBD1	TRBJ1-6	TGTGCCTGGAGTATTGCGGGACAGTATAATTCACCCCTCCACTTT	CAWSIAGQYNSPLHF
TRBV5-1	-	TRBJ1-5	TGCGCCAGCAGCTTGGGTACAGATAGCAATCAGCCCCAGCATTTT	CASSLGTDSNQPQHF
TRBV5-1	-	TRBJ1-1	TGCGCCAGCAGCTTGGACGGGGGGCTCATGAACACTGAAGCTTTCTTT	CASSLDGGLMNTEAFF
TRBV5-6	TRBD1	TRBJ2-1	TGTGCCAGCAGCTTGCCGGGACAGGGATTAAATGAGCAGTTCTTC	CASSLPGQGLNEQFF
TRBV6-5	TRBD1	TRBJ1-6	TGTGCCAGCAGATACGACAGGGGAAGCCAGTCACCCCTCCACTTT	CASRYDRGSQSPLHF
TRBV2	TRBD2	TRBJ2-5	TGTGCCAGCAGTGCGACTAGCGGGGAAGAGACCCAGTACTTC	CASSATSGEETQYF
TRBV30	TRBD1	TRBJ1-4	TGTGCCTGGAGTGCGACAGGGAAAACAAATGAAAAACTGTTTTTT	CAWSATGKTNEKLFF
TRBV28	TRBD1	TRBJ1-2	TGTGCCAGCAGTCCTGACAGGGGGCTACTCTATGGCTACACCTTC	CASSPDRGLLYGYTF
TRBV5-1	TRBD1	TRBJ2-5	TGCGCCAGCAGCCCGACTCGGGACAGGGGGCGAAGAGAGACCCAGTACTTC	CASSPTRDRGRRETQYF
TRBV5-1	-	TRBJ1-1	TGCGCCAGCAGCTCCCCGGGACAAGAAGCTTTCTTT	CASSSPGQEAFF
TRBV7-2	-	TRBJ2-7	TGTGCCAGCAGCTTAGTATTCGCAGCGGACTACGAGCAGTACTTC	CASSLVFAADYEQYF
TRBV30	-	TRBJ2-4	TGTGCCTGGAGTGTACTGTGGGCCAACAAAAACATTCAGTACTTC	CAWSVLWANKNIQYF
TRBV9	TRBD2	TRBJ2-1	TGTGCCAGCAGCTCTCGCGGGGGGGCCGGCAATGAGCAGTTCTTC	CASSSRGGAGNEQFF
TRBV6-5	-	TRBJ2-3	TGTGCCAGCAGTTACCGGACTTCGGATACGCAGTATTTT	CASSYRTSDTQYF
TRBV6-5	-	TRBJ2-1	TGTGCCAGCAGACAGCGGTTAGACACAGAGCAGTTCTTC	CASRQRLDTEQFF
TRBV19	-	TRBJ1-2	TGTGCCAGTAGTATCCCCAGGGTGGACTATGGCTACACCTTC	CASSIPRVDYGYTF
TRBV18	TRBD2	TRBJ2-7	TGTGCCAGCTCCGCCCTCACTAGCGGGACGACGTACGAGCAGTACTTC	CASSALTSGTTYEQYF
TRBV19	-	TRBJ2-3	TGTGCCAGTATAGATAGCACAGATACGCAGTATTTT	CASIDSTDTQYF
TRBV2	TRBD1	TRBJ2-1	TGTGCCAGCAGGCCGGACAGGTCCTACAATGAGCAGTTCTTC	CASRPDRSYNEQFF
TRBV5-1	-	TRBJ2-1	TGCGCCAGCTCGTCTTTGGAAGCGGTATCCTACAATGAGCAGTTCTTC	CASSSLEAVSYNEQFF